This T cell receptor beta chain was captured in a study of CD8+ T cells in alopecia areata. Across the study: The drug, oral tofacitinib, was given to treated patients at 5 to 10 mg twice daily. Patients in the study were on tofacitinib for 6 to 18 months, then off it for 6 months.

Notes on this clone: Its antigen is as yet unknown.

Extracted RNA was reverse transcribed, and the resulting cDNA served as sequencing template. TCRdb's table, derived via immunoSEQ multiplex PCR, lists solely in-frame clones and lacks some. The sample carries about 200,000 clones, 50% to 60% recorded once. Germline CDR1 reads PRHDT; CDR2 reads FYEKMQ (reference sequence). The V and J ends lost 3 bases and 2 bases respectively, with 20 bases between them. This CDR3 is 19 amino acids long. Treatment noted: oral pan-JAK inhibitor, 5-10 mg twice daily. PBMCs were stained for CD3, CD4 and CD8, and CD4+ and CD8+ T cells were sorted. Study findings and constraints: Significant decreases in scalp clonality and expanded CD8+ clones followed tofacitinib treatment.

The chain has TRBV13 and TRBJ2-6, with D maybe TRBD2 (7 bases). The material sequenced was CD4+ T cells sorted from blood, taken at week 4, from a patient treated with tofacitinib. This sequence originates from a human donor with alopecia areata. Here the CDR3 DNA reads TGTGCCAGCAGCTTCCGCCGCGGGGGCGGCCTTGCTGGGGCCAACGTCCTGACTTTC. Its translation: CASSFRRGGGLAGANVLTF.